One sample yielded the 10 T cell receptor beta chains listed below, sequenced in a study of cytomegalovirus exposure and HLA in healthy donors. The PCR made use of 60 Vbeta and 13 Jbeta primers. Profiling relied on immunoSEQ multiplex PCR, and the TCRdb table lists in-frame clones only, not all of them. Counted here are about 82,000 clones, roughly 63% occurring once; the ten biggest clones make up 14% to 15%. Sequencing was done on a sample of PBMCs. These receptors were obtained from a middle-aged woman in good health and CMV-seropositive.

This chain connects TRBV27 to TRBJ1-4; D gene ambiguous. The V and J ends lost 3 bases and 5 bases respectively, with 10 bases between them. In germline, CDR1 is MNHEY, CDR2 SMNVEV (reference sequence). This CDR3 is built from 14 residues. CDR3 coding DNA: TGTGCCAGCAGTTTGTGGGGAGAAAATGAAAAACTGTTTTTT. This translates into CASSLWGENEKLFF.

Written as DNA, the CDR3 is TGTGCCAGCAGTGCAAGGGGAAGTGAAGCTTTCTTT. It codes for CASSARGSEAFF. The gene calls are TRBV6-1 and TRBJ1-1; D may be TRBD1 (5 bases). This CDR3 is 12 amino acids long. Germline CDR1 is MNHNS and CDR2 is SASEGT. With 4 bases removed from V and 7 bases from J, the gap between germline ends came to 10 bases.

The CDR3: CASSIPQRWSGYTF. The CDR3 nucleotides read TGTGCCAGTAGTATACCCCAGAGGTGGAGTGGCTACACCTTC. The rearrangement joins TRBV19 to TRBJ1-2, with D unresolved. V was shortened by 2 bases and J by 7 bases, with 14 bases between the two germline ends. The CDR3 length is 14 residues. Per germline, CDR1 LNHDA and CDR2 SQIVND (reference sequence). Variable domain in full (rest from reference TRBV19 and TRBJ1-2): DGGITQSPKYLFRKEGQNVTLSCEQNLNHDAMYWYRQDPGQGLRLIYYSQIVNDFQKGDIAEGYSVSREKKESFPLTVTSAQKNPTAFYLCASSIPQRWSGYTFGSGTRLTVV.

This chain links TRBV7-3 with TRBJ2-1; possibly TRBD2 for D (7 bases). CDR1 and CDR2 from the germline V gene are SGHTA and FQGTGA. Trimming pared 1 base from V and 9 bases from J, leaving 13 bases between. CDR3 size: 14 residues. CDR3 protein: CASSLNRGEGEQFF. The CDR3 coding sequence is TGTGCCAGCAGCTTAAATAGGGGGGAGGGTGAGCAGTTCTTC. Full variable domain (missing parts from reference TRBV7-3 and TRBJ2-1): GAGVSQTPSNKVTEKGKYVELRCDPISGHTALYWYRQSLGQGPEFLIYFQGTGAADDSGLPNDRFFAVRPEGSVSTLKIQRTERGDSAVYLCASSLNRGEGEQFFGPGTRLTVL.

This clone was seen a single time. The CDR3 reads CASRVGLAVYNEQFF. CDR3 nucleotide sequence: TGCGCCAGCAGAGTCGGACTAGCGGTTTACAATGAGCAGTTCTTC. The J gene is TRBJ2-1, the V gene TRBV5-1; 10 bases are shared with TRBD2. V shed 5 bases, J shed 4 bases, and the junction held 6 bases outside the gene matches. Looked up from germline, CDR1 is SGHRS and CDR2 is YFSETQ. The CDR3 is 15 residues long.

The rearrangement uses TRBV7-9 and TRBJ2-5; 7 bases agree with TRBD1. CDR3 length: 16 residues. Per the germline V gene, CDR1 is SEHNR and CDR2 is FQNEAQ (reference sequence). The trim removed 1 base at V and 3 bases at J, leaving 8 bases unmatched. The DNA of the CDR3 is TGTGCCAGCAGCTTAGGGGCAGGGGGACGAGAAGAGACCCAGTACTTC. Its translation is CASSLGAGGREETQYF.

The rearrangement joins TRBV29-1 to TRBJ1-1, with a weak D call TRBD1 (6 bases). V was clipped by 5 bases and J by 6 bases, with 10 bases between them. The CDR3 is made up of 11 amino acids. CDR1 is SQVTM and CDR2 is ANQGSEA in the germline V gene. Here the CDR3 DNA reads TGCAGCGTTCCCAGGGGACCTGAAGCTTTCTTT. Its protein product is CSVPRGPEAFF.

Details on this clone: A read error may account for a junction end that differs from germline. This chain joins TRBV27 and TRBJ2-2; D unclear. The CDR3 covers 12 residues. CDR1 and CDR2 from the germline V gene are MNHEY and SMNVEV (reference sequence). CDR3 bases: TGTGCCAGCGGTTTACTGACTCGGGAGCTGTTTTTT. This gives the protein CASGLLTRELFF.

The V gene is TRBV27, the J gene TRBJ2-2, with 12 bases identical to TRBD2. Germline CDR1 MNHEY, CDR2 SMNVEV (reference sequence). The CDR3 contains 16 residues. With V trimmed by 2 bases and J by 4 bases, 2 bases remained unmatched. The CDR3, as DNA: TGTGCCAGCAGTTTACTAGCGGGAGGGACCACCGGGGAGCTGTTTTTT. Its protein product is CASSLLAGGTTGELFF.

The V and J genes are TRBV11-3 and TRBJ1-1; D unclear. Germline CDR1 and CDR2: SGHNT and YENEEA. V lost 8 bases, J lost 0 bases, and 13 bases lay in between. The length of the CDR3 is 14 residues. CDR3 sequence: CASRVGGLNTEAFF. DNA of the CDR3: TGTGCCAGCCGCGTAGGAGGGTTGAACACTGAAGCTTTCTTT.